The rows below give T cell receptor beta chains drawn from one sample of a study of blood T cell repertoires in COVID-19. TCRdb's copy holds only in-frame clones and misses some; the assay was immunoSEQ multiplex PCR. The sample has around 250,000 clones, approximately 90% seen once; the top ten hold 3%. The sequencing input was peripheral blood. These receptors were taken from a woman aged 30 to 39 with active or convalescent COVID-19. CDR3s include the opening cysteine and the closing phenylalanine or tryptophan. A D gene is named only where the DNA matches it firmly. Not every row has a clone size; where given, it reads once, few, many or a size class.

12	TRBV27	NA	TRBJ1-1	NA	TGTGCCAGCAGCGGGGGGGGCAGGCGAGCTTTCTTT	CASSGGGRRAFF
12	TRBV6-1	NA	TRBJ1-2	NA	TGTGCCAGCAGTGAAGACGACAACAACTACACCTTC	CASSEDDNNYTF
15	TRBV5-6	NA	TRBJ1-6	NA	TGTGCCAGCAGCTTGTGGGGCAGCTTGATGTCACCCCTCCACTTT	CASSLWGSLMSPLHF
14	TRBV29-1	NA	TRBJ1-2	TRBD1	TGCAGCGTTGAAGTTTCCCGGGACAGCAATGGCTACACCTTC	CSVEVSRDSNGYTF
14	TRBV9	NA	TRBJ1-1	NA	TGTGCCAGCAGCGTAGCGGGGGAACTGGCTGAAGCTTTCTTT	CASSVAGELAEAFF
12	TRBV18	NA	TRBJ1-4	NA	TGTGCCAGCTCACAGGGGAATGAAAAACTGTTTTTT	CASSQGNEKLFF
16	TRBV28	NA	TRBJ1-3	NA	TGTGCCAGCAGTTTAGGCGGGAGGACCTCTGGAAACACCATATATTTT	CASSLGGRTSGNTIYF
17	TRBV10-1	NA	TRBJ1-1	NA	TGCGCCAGCAGTGAGGGCCGGGTGCGGAAAGAAAACACTGAAGCTTTCTTT	CASSEGRVRKENTEAFF
15	TRBV7-2	NA	TRBJ2-1	TRBD1	TGTGCCAGCAGCTTAGGAAGGGACAGTTACAATGAGCAGTTCTTC	CASSLGRDSYNEQFF
13	TRBV3-1/TRBV3-2	NA	TRBJ1-1	NA	TGTGCCAGCAGCCGAGAGACGAGGCGGGAAGCTTTCTTT	CASSRETRREAFF
15	TRBV5-1	NA	TRBJ1-1	NA	TGCGCCAGCAGCTTGGGCGGGGGGACGAACACTGAAGCTTTCTTT	CASSLGGGTNTEAFF
14	TRBV7-2	NA	TRBJ1-6	NA	TGTGCCAGCAGGTCCACAGGTTCTAATTCACCCCTCCACTTT	CASRSTGSNSPLHF
18	TRBV4-2	NA	TRBJ2-5	TRBD2	TGTGCCAGCAGCCAAGATTATGGAGGTAGCGGGGGCCAAGAGACCCAGTACTTC	CASSQDYGGSGGQETQYF
16	TRBV5-4	NA	TRBJ2-1	TRBD2	TGTGCCAGCAGCTTGCCCCTAGCGGGGAAGAGGAATGAGCAGTTCTTC	CASSLPLAGKRNEQFF
16	TRBV9	NA	TRBJ2-3	TRBD1	TGTGCCAGCAGCGTAGGTATCACAGGGGGCACAGATACGCAGTATTTT	CASSVGITGGTDTQYF
13	TRBV18	NA	TRBJ2-2	TRBD1	TGTGCCAGCTCAGAACAGGGGACCGGGGAGCTGTTTTTT	CASSEQGTGELFF
14	TRBV7-2	NA	TRBJ2-7	NA	TGTGCCAGCAGCTCGACAGGCCTCTCCTACGAGCAGTACTTC	CASSSTGLSYEQYF
15	TRBV7-9	NA	TRBJ2-1	TRBD2	TGTGCCAGCAGCTTAAAACGGGGGGTTCACAATGAGCAGTTCTTC	CASSLKRGVHNEQFF
13	TRBV2	NA	TRBJ2-1	NA	TGTGCCAGCAGGTTGGACGGGGAGAATGAGCAGTTCTTC	CASRLDGENEQFF
11	TRBV21-1	NA	TRBJ1-6	NA	TGTGCCAGCACCCTATACAGTTCCCTCCACTTT	CASTLYSSLHF
13	TRBV5-1	NA	TRBJ1-4	TRBD1	TGCGCCAGCAGCCAAGGACAGGGCCGCGAACTGTTTTTT	CASSQGQGRELFF
13	TRBV5-6	once	TRBJ2-3	NA	TGTGCCAGCAGCTCCGACTCCACAGATACGCAGTATTTT	CASSSDSTDTQYF
18	TRBV6-2/TRBV6-3	NA	TRBJ1-1	TRBD1	TGTGCCAGCAGCGGGGGAATTGGACAGGGAGAATTCGACACTGAAGCTTTCTTT	CASSGGIGQGEFDTEAFF
14	TRBV10-3	NA	TRBJ2-2	TRBD1	TGTGCCATCAGTTTAACAGGGGGCACCGGGGAGCTGTTTTTT	CAISLTGGTGELFF
13	TRBV10-3	NA	TRBJ2-3	NA	TGTGCCATCAGTGTGGCGGAGGCTGATACGCAGTATTTT	CAISVAEADTQYF
14	TRBV28	NA	TRBJ2-1	TRBD1	TGTGCCAGCAGCTACTCGGACAGGTACAATGAGCAGTTCTTC	CASSYSDRYNEQFF
14	TRBV27	NA	TRBJ1-2	NA	TGTGCCAGCAGTACCCTGGGGAGGGCCTATGGCTACACCTTC	CASSTLGRAYGYTF
12	TRBV29-1	NA	TRBJ2-7	TRBD1	TGCAGCGTTCATACAGGGGGCAACGAGCAGTACTTC	CSVHTGGNEQYF
15	TRBV5-1	NA	TRBJ1-5	TRBD1	TGCGCCAGCAGCTTGGGGACAGGGGGGAACCAGCCCCAGCATTTT	CASSLGTGGNQPQHF
13	TRBV30	NA	TRBJ2-3	NA	TGTGCCTTCCCTTCCGGGAACGCAGATACGCAGTATTTT	CAFPSGNADTQYF
14	TRBV27	NA	TRBJ2-3	TRBD1	TGTGCCAGTAAGGACAGGCAAAGCACAGATACGCAGTATTTT	CASKDRQSTDTQYF
14	TRBV7-9	NA	TRBJ2-7	NA	TGTGCCAGCAGTAAGGTTCAGGTCGCCTACGAGCAGTACTTC	CASSKVQVAYEQYF
13	TRBV5-8	NA	TRBJ2-2	NA	TGTGCCAGCAGCTCCTCTAACACCGGGGAGCTGTTTTTT	CASSSSNTGELFF
15	TRBV28	NA	TRBJ1-5	NA	TGTGCCAGCAGAAGGGGGGGAGCTGGCAATCAGCCCCAGCATTTT	CASRRGGAGNQPQHF
16	TRBV25-1	NA	TRBJ2-5	TRBD2	TGTGCCAGCAGCCCGATACTAGCGGAGCCCAGAGAGACCCAGTACTTC	CASSPILAEPRETQYF
17	TRBV19	NA	TRBJ2-1	TRBD2	TGTGCCAGTAGTATTGTCGGGGGGGCATCCTCCTACAATGAGCAGTTCTTC	CASSIVGGASSYNEQFF